Listed below are T cell receptor beta chains from one sample, sequenced in a study of CD4 T cells in relation to SARS-CoV-2 and coronaviruses. Libraries were prepared by immunoSEQ multiplex PCR; TCRdb keeps only in-frame clonotypes and omits some of them. The table lists nearly 25,000 clones, roughly 80% of them singletons. Antigen specificity for these receptors is unknown. The source material was CD4+ T cells from PBMCs, cultured in vitro. The receptors shown here come from a human donor in good health. The CDR3 runs from the conserved cysteine through the conserved F or W. The D gene is left open where the match is weak. Size tells how often a clone was seen (once, few, many) or the class of an expanded clone, and some rows leave it out.

clone size | D gene | J gene | V gene | CDR3 protein | CDR3 DNA
- | - | TRBJ2-5 | TRBV5-1 | CASSPGPTQETQYF | TGCGCCAGCAGCCCCGGACCGACCCAAGAGACCCAGTACTTC
few | TRBD1 | TRBJ1-5 | TRBV19 | CASRTGASQPQHF | TGTGCCAGTAGGACAGGGGCGAGTCAGCCCCAGCATTTT
- | TRBD2 | TRBJ2-1 | TRBV24-1 | CATSDLTGTSGSRGGQFF | TGTGCCACCAGTGATTTGACCGGGACTAGCGGGAGTAGAGGGGGGCAGTTCTTC
few | - | TRBJ2-5 | TRBV5-1 | CASSLVTAPLYQETQYF | TGCGCCAGCAGCTTGGTTACTGCCCCGTTGTACCAAGAGACCCAGTACTTC
- | TRBD2 | TRBJ2-6 | TRBV2 | CASSQGGPRGANVLTF | TGTGCCAGCAGTCAGGGAGGGCCGAGGGGGGCCAACGTCCTGACTTTC
- | - | TRBJ1-4 | TRBV14 | CASSQEMQGNEKLFF | TGTGCCAGCAGCCAAGAGATGCAGGGGAATGAAAAACTGTTTTTT
- | - | TRBJ1-5 | TRBV7-2 | CASSARRDQPQHF | TGTGCCAGCAGCGCAAGGCGAGATCAGCCCCAGCATTTT
- | - | TRBJ2-5 | TRBV2 | CASSEARPPQETQYF | TGTGCCAGCAGTGAAGCGCGTCCCCCTCAAGAGACCCAGTACTTC
- | - | TRBJ1-1 | TRBV7-9 | CASSLDPIVGGTEAFF | TGTGCCAGCAGCTTAGACCCTATAGTTGGGGGCACTGAAGCTTTCTTT
- | - | TRBJ2-5 | TRBV14 | CASSQVSKETQYF | TGTGCCAGCAGCCAGGTCAGCAAAGAGACCCAGTACTTC
- | - | TRBJ1-2 | TRBV18 | CASSQSAAGNYGYTF | TGTGCCAGCTCACAGTCTGCCGCCGGGAATTATGGCTACACCTTC
- | TRBD2 | TRBJ2-1 | TRBV2 | CASRTTGLAEQFF | TGTGCCAGCAGAACCACGGGACTAGCGGAGCAGTTCTTC
- | TRBD2 | TRBJ2-1 | TRBV11-3 | CASSLGGLAGYLGHNEQFF | TGTGCCAGCAGCCTGGGGGGACTAGCGGGTTACTTGGGGCACAATGAGCAGTTCTTC
- | - | TRBJ1-2 | TRBV12-3/TRBV12-4 | CASSFFYGYTF | TGTGCCAGCAGTTTTTTCTATGGCTACACCTTC
- | TRBD1 | TRBJ2-1 | TRBV19 | CASSTDRYEQFF | TGTGCCAGTAGTACGGACAGGTATGAGCAGTTCTTC
- | - | TRBJ2-7 | TRBV4-2 | CASSQDQSARNYEQYF | TGTGCCAGCAGCCAAGATCAGTCGGCTAGAAACTACGAGCAGTACTTC
- | - | TRBJ1-4 | TRBV30 | CAWSGLVGEKLFF | TGTGCCTGGAGCGGACTCGTAGGGGAAAAACTGTTTTTT
few | - | TRBJ2-7 | TRBV18 | CASSPQPDGLGVEQYF | TGTGCCAGCTCACCTCAACCAGACGGACTGGGAGTCGAGCAGTACTTC
- | TRBD1 | TRBJ1-2 | TRBV13 | CASSLVDLTGAYYGYTF | TGTGCCAGCAGCTTAGTGGACTTAACAGGGGCATACTATGGCTACACCTTC
- | TRBD2 | TRBJ2-7 | TRBV12-5 | CASGSRPGLAGDISYEQYF | TGTGCTAGTGGTTCGAGGCCGGGACTAGCGGGCGACATCTCCTACGAGCAGTACTTC
- | TRBD2 | TRBJ2-7 | TRBV3-1/TRBV3-2 | CASSQDRVSGRKVSYEQYF | TGTGCCAGCAGCCAAGATCGGGTTAGCGGGAGGAAAGTATCCTACGAGCAGTACTTC
- | TRBD2 | TRBJ2-3 | TRBV29-1 | CSDRRGSTDTQYF | TGCAGCGATAGGCGGGGGAGCACAGATACGCAGTATTTT
- | - | TRBJ1-2 | TRBV6-5 | CASSRAYNYGYTF | TGTGCCAGCAGCAGAGCGTATAACTATGGCTACACCTTC
- | - | TRBJ2-5 | TRBV5-1 | CASSLLGNQETQYF | TGCGCCAGCAGCTTGTTGGGCAACCAAGAGACCCAGTACTTC
- | - | TRBJ2-1 | TRBV24-1 | CATSDESTSFNNEQFF | TGTGCCACCAGTGACGAGAGTACAAGCTTTAACAATGAGCAGTTCTTC
- | TRBD1 | TRBJ1-5 | TRBV6-4 | CASTSTGPHSRYYQPQHF | TGTGCCAGCACCTCGACAGGGCCTCATTCCCGCTACTATCAGCCCCAGCATTTT
- | - | TRBJ2-7 | TRBV5-6 | CASSLSRNYEQYF | TGTGCCAGCAGCTTGTCCCGAAACTACGAGCAGTACTTC
once | - | TRBJ1-1 | TRBV27 | CASSLYRGVNTEAFF | TGTGCCAGCAGTTTATATAGAGGGGTTAACACTGAAGCTTTCTTT
- | - | TRBJ1-1 | TRBV5-1 | CASSLEGLGTEAFF | TGCGCCAGCAGCTTGGAGGGGTTGGGAACTGAAGCTTTCTTT
- | TRBD1 | TRBJ2-7 | TRBV3-1/TRBV3-2 | CASSPGTGAYEQYF | TGTGCCAGCAGTCCCGGGACAGGGGCGTACGAGCAGTACTTC
- | - | TRBJ1-4 | TRBV20-1 | CSASLGRDEKLFF | TGCAGTGCTAGTTTAGGGCGGGATGAAAAACTGTTTTTT
- | TRBD2 | TRBJ2-1 | TRBV9 | CASQRDRTSGSSYNEQFF | TGTGCCAGCCAAAGGGACCGGACTAGCGGGAGCTCCTACAATGAGCAGTTCTTC
- | - | TRBJ1-4 | TRBV4-3 | CASSQDWVGQLNEKLFF | TGCGCCAGCAGCCAAGATTGGGTAGGGCAGCTTAATGAAAAACTGTTTTTT
- | - | TRBJ2-2 | TRBV27 | CASSLLGRNTGELFF | TGTGCCAGCAGTTTATTAGGGAGGAACACCGGGGAGCTGTTTTTT
few | - | TRBJ2-7 | TRBV5-1 | CASSLDGGWDEQYF | TGCGCCAGCAGCTTGGATGGCGGTTGGGACGAGCAGTACTTC
- | - | TRBJ2-1 | TRBV21-1 | CARLRDLLYNEQFF | TGTGCCAGGCTCCGGGACCTCCTTTACAATGAGCAGTTCTTC
- | - | TRBJ2-1 | TRBV11-2 | CASSFSLGEHEQFF | TGTGCCAGCAGCTTCAGTCTAGGGGAACATGAGCAGTTCTTC
- | - | TRBJ1-5 | TRBV27 | CASSLGQANQPQHF | TGTGCCAGCAGTTTAGGGCAGGCAAATCAGCCCCAGCATTTT
- | TRBD2 | TRBJ2-5 | TRBV24-1 | CATSDLGRGQETQYF | TGTGCCACCAGTGATTTAGGGCGGGGGCAAGAGACCCAGTACTTC
- | - | TRBJ1-3 | TRBV2 | CASRVRGGSGNTIYF | TGTGCCAGCAGAGTAAGGGGAGGCTCTGGAAACACCATATATTTT
- | - | TRBJ2-4 | TRBV3-1/TRBV3-2 | CASSQNTGMNIQYF | TGTGCCAGCAGCCAAAACACAGGGATGAACATTCAGTACTTC
- | TRBD1 | TRBJ1-6 | TRBV5-6 | CASSSQGVASPLHF | TGTGCCAGCAGCTCACAGGGGGTAGCCTCACCCCTCCACTTT
- | - | TRBJ1-6 | TRBV5-6 | CASSLGYNSPLHF | TGTGCCAGCAGCTTAGGGTATAATTCACCCCTCCACTTT
- | - | TRBJ2-3 | TRBV18 | CASSPPSGVEDTQYF | TGTGCCAGCTCACCACCCTCAGGGGTGGAAGATACGCAGTATTTT
- | - | TRBJ2-7 | TRBV19 | CASLGGPSASEQYF | TGTGCCAGCCTAGGGGGGCCCAGTGCTTCCGAGCAGTACTTC
- | TRBD2 | TRBJ2-1 | TRBV25-1 | CASSESGRESSYNEQFF | TGTGCCAGCAGTGAATCGGGGCGGGAGAGCTCCTACAATGAGCAGTTCTTC
- | - | TRBJ1-2 | TRBV3-1/TRBV3-2 | CASSQDVAGDGYTF | TGTGCCAGCAGCCAAGATGTGGCGGGCGATGGCTACACCTTC
few | TRBD2 | TRBJ2-7 | TRBV4-1 | CASSQDSAGGGEQYF | TGCGCCAGCAGCCAAGATTCGGCGGGAGGGGGCGAGCAGTACTTC
- | - | TRBJ1-1 | TRBV19 | CASKVREGNTEAFF | TGTGCCAGTAAGGTACGTGAGGGGAACACTGAAGCTTTCTTT
once | TRBD1 | TRBJ1-2 | TRBV5-1 | CASSFSAGQGEGYTF | TGCGCCAGCAGCTTCTCTGCGGGACAGGGGGAGGGCTACACCTTC
once | - | TRBJ2-5 | TRBV30 | CAWSVFGQETQYF | TGTGCCTGGAGTGTATTTGGGCAAGAGACCCAGTACTTC
few | TRBD1 | TRBJ1-2 | TRBV30 | CALSPGTGGLGYTF | TGTGCCCTCAGCCCGGGGACAGGGGGCCTTGGCTACACCTTC
- | - | TRBJ2-3 | TRBV6-5 | CASSTTGPDTQYF | TGTGCCAGCAGTACCACAGGGCCAGATACGCAGTATTTT
- | - | TRBJ2-2 | TRBV7-2 | CASSLTGVYANTGELFF | TGTGCCAGCAGCTTAACTGGCGTATACGCGAACACCGGGGAGCTGTTTTTT
- | - | TRBJ2-2 | TRBV5-1 | CASSLEASPGGELFF | TGCGCCAGCAGCTTGGAGGCTAGCCCAGGCGGGGAGCTGTTTTTT
- | - | TRBJ1-5 | TRBV27 | CASSLRTGSNQPQHF | TGTGCCAGCAGTTTACGTACGGGATCTAATCAGCCCCAGCATTTT
- | TRBD2 | TRBJ2-7 | TRBV19 | CASSISGGPSGEQYF | TGTGCCAGTAGTATTTCGGGAGGGCCCTCGGGCGAGCAGTACTTC
once | TRBD2 | TRBJ2-5 | TRBV24-1 | CATSEIGLAEQETQYF | TGTGCCACCAGTGAGATCGGACTAGCGGAACAAGAGACCCAGTACTTC
- | TRBD1 | TRBJ1-4 | TRBV4-2 | CASSQEGGTGSEKLFF | TGTGCCAGCAGCCAAGAAGGCGGGACAGGGAGTGAAAAACTGTTTTTT
- | TRBD1 | TRBJ2-7 | TRBV19 | CATRHGTGGAYEQYF | TGTGCCACCAGACACGGGACAGGGGGCGCGTACGAGCAGTACTTC